The source of this TCR beta chain is a study of shared clonotypes between healthy human individuals. Whole-study findings and limits: Among donors, clonotype sharing was expected to be affected by sequencing depth.

Germline values: CDR1 SGHRS, CDR2 YFSETQ. The CDR3 has 13 residues. Trimming cost V 4 bases and J 8 bases, with 14 bases left between them. The deep-level immunoSEQ assay was used. Authors' data handling: ImmunoSEQ gave junction-only sequences without quality scores, so filtering differed. Sequenced by immunoSEQ multiplex PCR; TCRdb stores in-frame clones only, minus some. V and J calls and clone size follow that table, whereas D and trimming were derived from the DNA. The sample shows around 1 million clones, more than 75% of them seen only once. About this clone itself: Its antigen is currently unknown.

All the donors were Caucasian adults who lived in Nashville, Tennessee. V gene TRBV5-1 combines with J gene TRBJ2-3; D call uncertain. This TCR was recovered from a man younger than 35 in good health. The specimen was memory CD4+ T cells sorted from blood. Indicated subset: CD45RA-negative fraction. CDR3 loop: CASSPANTLTQYF. CDR3 DNA: TGCGCCAGCAGCCCCGCTAATACTCTTACGCAGTATTTT.